The clone carrying this T cell receptor (beta chain) turned up a few times. TCRdb recomputed calls from the 5' RACE reads with MiXCR, one row per CDR3 protein. The data hold about 61,000 distinct CDR3 sequences, with 8.5% to 9.5% observed a single time. This record belongs to a study of early T cells in non-severe SARS-CoV-2 infection. Study background: Whole-blood bulk RNA, unsorted, was sequenced, and chains were unpaired.

This receptor was identified in an adult who was a healthcare worker with PCR-confirmed SARS-CoV-2 infection or an uninfected control (not recorded which). The sequenced sample consisted of whole blood.

The CDR3 DNA follows: TGTGCCAGCAGCCAGGGACTAGCGGGGGAGGATGAGCAGTTCTTC. Its protein product is CASSQGLAGEDEQFF. V is TRBV3-1 and J is TRBJ2-1; 14 nucleotides match TRBD2. The ends lost 3 bases at V and 8 bases at J; junction bases unmatched: 3. The CDR3 totals 15 residues. The germline V gene encodes CDR1 LGHDT and CDR2 YNNKEL (reference sequence).